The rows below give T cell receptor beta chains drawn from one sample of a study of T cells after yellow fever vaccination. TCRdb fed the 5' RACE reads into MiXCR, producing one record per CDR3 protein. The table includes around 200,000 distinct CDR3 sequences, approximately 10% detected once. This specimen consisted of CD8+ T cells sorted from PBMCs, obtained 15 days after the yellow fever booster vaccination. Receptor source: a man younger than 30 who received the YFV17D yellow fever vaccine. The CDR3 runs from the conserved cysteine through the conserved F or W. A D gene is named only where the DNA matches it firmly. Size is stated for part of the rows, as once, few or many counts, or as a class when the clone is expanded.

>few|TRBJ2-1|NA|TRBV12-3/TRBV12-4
TGTGCCAGCAGTTCCGTGGAGGGGCAGTTCTTC
CASSSVEGQFF
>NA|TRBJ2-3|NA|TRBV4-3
TGCGCCAGCAGCCAGTACAGACTTGACGCAGATACGCAGTATTTT
CASSQYRLDADTQYF
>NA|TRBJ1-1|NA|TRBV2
TGTGTCCGCGGAGGTGGGCTGAACACTGAAGCTTTCTTT
CVRGGGLNTEAFF
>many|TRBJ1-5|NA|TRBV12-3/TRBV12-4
TGTGCCAGCAGCCAGGGGCCGGGGGATCAGCCCCAGCATTTT
CASSQGPGDQPQHF
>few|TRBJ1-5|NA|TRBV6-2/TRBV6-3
TGTGCCAGCAGTCCAAGAGGAGGGGTGGTTGGGTATCAGCCCCAGCATTTT
CASSPRGGVVGYQPQHF
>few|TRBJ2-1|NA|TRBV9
TGTGCCAGCAGCGTAGTTGGGGACCCAGAAAGCTCCTACAATGAGCAGTTCTTC
CASSVVGDPESSYNEQFF
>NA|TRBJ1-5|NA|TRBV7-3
TGTGCCAGCAGCCCCGGACGCGGAGTAGGGCAGCCCCAGCATTTT
CASSPGRGVGQPQHF
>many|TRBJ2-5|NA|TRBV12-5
TGTGCTAGTGGTTTTCTTCTTACGGGGAAAGAGACCCAGTACTTC
CASGFLLTGKETQYF
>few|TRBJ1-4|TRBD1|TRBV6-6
TGTGCCAGCAGTTACTCGGTATTAACAGGGGCAACTAATGAAAAACTGTTTTTT
CASSYSVLTGATNEKLFF
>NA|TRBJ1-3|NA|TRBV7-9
TGTGCCAGCAGCCGAGCCCCAATTGGAAACACCATATATTTT
CASSRAPIGNTIYF
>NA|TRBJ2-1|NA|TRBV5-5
TGTGCCAGCACCTTATGGGGGGTCTCCTACAATGAGCAGTTCTTC
CASTLWGVSYNEQFF
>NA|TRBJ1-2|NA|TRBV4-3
TGCGCCAGCAGCCAAGTTGGCAGTGGCTACACCTTC
CASSQVGSGYTF
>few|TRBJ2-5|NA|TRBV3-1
TGTGCCAGCAGCCATGTGACCCAGTACTTC
CASSHVTQYF
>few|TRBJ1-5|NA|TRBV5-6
TGTGCCAGCACCTCGGGCTTTAGCAATCAGCCCCAGCATTTT
CASTSGFSNQPQHF
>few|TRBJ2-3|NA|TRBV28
TGTGCCAGCAGTCTAACCCCCCCCGGGACTCCCGGGGATACGCAGTATTTT
CASSLTPPGTPGDTQYF
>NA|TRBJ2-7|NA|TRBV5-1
TGCGCCAGCAGCTTTAGGACTACCTACGAGCAGTACTTC
CASSFRTTYEQYF
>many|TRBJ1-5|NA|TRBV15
TGTGCCACCAGCAGAGAAAATCAGCCCCAGCATTTT
CATSRENQPQHF
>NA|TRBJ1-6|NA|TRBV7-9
TGTGCCAGCAGGCTGGGAGATGTAGGATCACCCCTCCACTTT
CASRLGDVGSPLHF
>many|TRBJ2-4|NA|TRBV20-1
TGCAGTGCTAAGGTGGGGAGGAACATTCAGTACTTC
CSAKVGRNIQYF
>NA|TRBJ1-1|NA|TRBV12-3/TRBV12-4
TGTGCCAGCAGTTTAACAGTCCATTCCGCTACTGAAGCTTTCTTT
CASSLTVHSATEAFF
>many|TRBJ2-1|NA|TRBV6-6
TGTGCCAGCAGCCCGGGCCCACTCCCGGTTGACAATGAGCAGTTCTTC
CASSPGPLPVDNEQFF
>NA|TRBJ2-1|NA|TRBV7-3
TGTGCCAGCAGCGCCGGCCCGGAGAACTACAATGAGCAGTTCTTC
CASSAGPENYNEQFF
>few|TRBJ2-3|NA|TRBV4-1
TGCGCCAGCAGCCAAGCAAACACAGATACGCAGTATTTT
CASSQANTDTQYF
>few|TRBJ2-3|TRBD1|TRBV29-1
TGCAGCGTTGAAGTCCCCGGGACAGGGACTTTTAGCACAGATACGCAGTATTTT
CSVEVPGTGTFSTDTQYF
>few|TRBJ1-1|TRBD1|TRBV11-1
TGTGCCAGCAGCCCCCTGACAGGGCATAGTGAAGCTTTCTTT
CASSPLTGHSEAFF